This TCR beta chain was sequenced for a study of human thymus T cells. General study points: Thymic repertoires overlap heavily among unrelated individuals, related research has reported.

In germline, CDR1 is SNHLY, CDR2 FYNNEI. Trimming took 5 bases from V and 5 from J; bases not matched to a gene: 10. The CDR3 sequence is 15 residues long. This clone has just one count. Its antigen is still unknown. Method: immunoSEQ multiplex PCR; TCRdb's copy keeps in-frame clones and lacks some. The data contain more than 70,000 clones, around 96% of them singletons. Resections from corrective heart surgery supplied the thymus tissue. Sequenced input: thymus tissue. This chain links TRBV2 with TRBJ2-5, with 8 bases lining up with TRBD1. This clonotype originated in a boy under two years old with a congenital heart defect but otherwise immunologically healthy. The CDR3 DNA sequence: TGTGCCAGCAGTCGACAGGGGTGGTTAAGGGAGACCCAGTACTTC. This translates into CASSRQGWLRETQYF.